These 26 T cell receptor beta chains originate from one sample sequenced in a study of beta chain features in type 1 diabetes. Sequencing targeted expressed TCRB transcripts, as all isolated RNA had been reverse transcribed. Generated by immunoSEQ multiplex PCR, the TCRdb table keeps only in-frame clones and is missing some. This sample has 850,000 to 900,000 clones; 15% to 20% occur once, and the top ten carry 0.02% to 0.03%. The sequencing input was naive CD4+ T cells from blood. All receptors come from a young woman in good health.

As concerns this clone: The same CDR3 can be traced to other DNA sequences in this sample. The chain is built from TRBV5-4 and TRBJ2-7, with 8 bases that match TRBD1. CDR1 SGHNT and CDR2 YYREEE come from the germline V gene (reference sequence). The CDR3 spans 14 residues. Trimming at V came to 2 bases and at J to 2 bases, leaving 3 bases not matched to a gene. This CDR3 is CASSLRQGPYEQYF. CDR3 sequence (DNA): TGTGCCAGCAGCTTAAGACAGGGGCCCTACGAGCAGTACTTC. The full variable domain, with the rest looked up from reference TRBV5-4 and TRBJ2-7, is ETGVTQSPTHLIKTRGQQVTLRCSSQSGHNTVSWYQQALGQGPQFIFQYYREEENGRGNFPPRFSGLQFPNYSSELNVNALELDDSALYLCASSLRQGPYEQYFGPGTRLTVT.

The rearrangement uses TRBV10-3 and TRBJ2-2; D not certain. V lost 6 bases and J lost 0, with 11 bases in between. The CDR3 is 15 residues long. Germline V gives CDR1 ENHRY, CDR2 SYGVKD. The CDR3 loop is CAIRSRGPNTGELFF. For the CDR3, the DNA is TGTGCCATCAGGTCTAGAGGCCCGAACACCGGGGAGCTGTTTTTT.

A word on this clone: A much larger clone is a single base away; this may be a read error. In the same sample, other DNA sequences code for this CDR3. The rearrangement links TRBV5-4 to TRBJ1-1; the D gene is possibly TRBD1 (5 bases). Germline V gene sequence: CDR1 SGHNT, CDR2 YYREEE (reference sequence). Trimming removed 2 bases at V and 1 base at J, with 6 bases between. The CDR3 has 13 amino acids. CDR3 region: CASSFQGNTEAFF. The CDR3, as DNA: TGTGCCAGCAGCTTCCAGGGGAACACTGAAGCTTTCTTT.

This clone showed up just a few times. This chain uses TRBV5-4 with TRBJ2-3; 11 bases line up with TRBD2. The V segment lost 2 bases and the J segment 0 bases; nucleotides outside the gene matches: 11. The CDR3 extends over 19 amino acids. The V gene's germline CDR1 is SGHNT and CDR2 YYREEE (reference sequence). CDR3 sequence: CASSFTSGSGWGSTDTQYF. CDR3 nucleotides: TGTGCCAGCAGCTTCACTAGCGGGAGTGGTTGGGGGAGCACAGATACGCAGTATTTT.

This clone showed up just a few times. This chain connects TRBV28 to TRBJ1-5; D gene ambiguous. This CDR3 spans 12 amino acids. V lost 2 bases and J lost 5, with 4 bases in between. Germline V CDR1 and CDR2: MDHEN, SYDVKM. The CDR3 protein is CASSLMYQPQHF. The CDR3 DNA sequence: TGTGCCAGCAGTTTAATGTATCAGCCCCAGCATTTT.

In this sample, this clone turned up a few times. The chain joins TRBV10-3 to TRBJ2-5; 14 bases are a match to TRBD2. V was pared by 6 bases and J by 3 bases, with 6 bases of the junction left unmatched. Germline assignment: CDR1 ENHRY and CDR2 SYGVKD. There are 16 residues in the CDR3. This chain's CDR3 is CAISPTSGRVEETQYF. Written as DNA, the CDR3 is TGTGCCATCAGCCCGACTAGCGGGAGGGTTGAAGAGACCCAGTACTTC.

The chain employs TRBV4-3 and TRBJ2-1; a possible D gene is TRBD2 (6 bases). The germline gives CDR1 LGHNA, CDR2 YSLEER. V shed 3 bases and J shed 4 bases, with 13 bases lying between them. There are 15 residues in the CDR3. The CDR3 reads CASSHQGGSYNEQFF. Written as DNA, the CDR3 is TGCGCCAGCAGCCACCAGGGAGGAAGTTACAATGAGCAGTTCTTC.

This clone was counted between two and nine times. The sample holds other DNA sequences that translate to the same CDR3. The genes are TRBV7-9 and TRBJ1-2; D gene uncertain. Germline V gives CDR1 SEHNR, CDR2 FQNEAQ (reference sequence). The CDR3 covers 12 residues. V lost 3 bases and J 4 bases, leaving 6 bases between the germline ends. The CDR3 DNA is TGTGCCAGCAGCTTGGTGGGCTATGGCTACACCTTC. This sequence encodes CASSLVGYGYTF.

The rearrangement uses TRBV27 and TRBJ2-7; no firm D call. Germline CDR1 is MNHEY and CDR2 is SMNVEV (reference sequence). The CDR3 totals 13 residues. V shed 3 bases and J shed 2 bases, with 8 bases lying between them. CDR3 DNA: TGTGCCAGCAGTTTTAACATAGCCTACGAGCAGTACTTC. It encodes CASSFNIAYEQYF.

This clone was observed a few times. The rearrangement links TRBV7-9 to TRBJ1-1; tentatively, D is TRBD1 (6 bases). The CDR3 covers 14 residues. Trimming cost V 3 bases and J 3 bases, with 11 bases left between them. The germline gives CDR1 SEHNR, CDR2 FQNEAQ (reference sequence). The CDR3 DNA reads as TGTGCCAGCAGCTTCGGACAGACAGACACTGAAGCTTTCTTT. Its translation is CASSFGQTDTEAFF.

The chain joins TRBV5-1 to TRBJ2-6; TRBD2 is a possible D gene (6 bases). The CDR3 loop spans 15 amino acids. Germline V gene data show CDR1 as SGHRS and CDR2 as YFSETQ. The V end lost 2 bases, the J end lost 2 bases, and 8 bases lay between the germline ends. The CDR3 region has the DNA TGCGCCAGCAGCTTTCCGGGGGCTGGGGCCAACGTCCTGACTTTC. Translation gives CASSFPGAGANVLTF. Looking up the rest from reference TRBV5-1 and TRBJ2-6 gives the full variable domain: KAGVTQTPRYLIKTRGQQVTLSCSPISGHRSVSWYQQTPGQGLQFLFEYFSETQRNKGNFPGRFSGRQFSNSRSEMNVSTLELGDSALYLCASSFPGAGANVLTFGAGSRLTVL.

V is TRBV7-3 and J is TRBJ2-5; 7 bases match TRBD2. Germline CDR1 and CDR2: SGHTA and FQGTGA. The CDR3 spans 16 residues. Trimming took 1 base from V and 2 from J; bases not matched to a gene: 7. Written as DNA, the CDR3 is TGTGCCAGCAGCTTAAAGGTTTCGGGACTACAAGAGACCCAGTACTTC. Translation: CASSLKVSGLQETQYF. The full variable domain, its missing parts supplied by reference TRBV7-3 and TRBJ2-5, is GAGVSQTPSNKVTEKGKYVELRCDPISGHTALYWYRQSLGQGPEFLIYFQGTGAADDSGLPNDRFFAVRPEGSVSTLKIQRTERGDSAVYLCASSLKVSGLQETQYFGPGTRLLVL.

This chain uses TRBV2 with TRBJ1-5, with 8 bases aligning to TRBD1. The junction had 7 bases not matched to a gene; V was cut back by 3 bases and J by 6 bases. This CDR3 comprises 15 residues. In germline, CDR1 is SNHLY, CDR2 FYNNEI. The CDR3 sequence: CASSDPRGRSQPQHF. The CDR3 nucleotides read TGTGCCAGCAGTGACCCCAGGGGGCGAAGTCAGCCCCAGCATTTT. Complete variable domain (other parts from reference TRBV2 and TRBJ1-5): EPEVTQTPSHQVTQMGQEVILRCVPISNHLYFYWYRQILGQKVEFLVSFYNNEISEKSEIFDDQFSVERPDGSNFTLKIRSTKLEDSAMYFCASSDPRGRSQPQHFGDGTRLSIL.

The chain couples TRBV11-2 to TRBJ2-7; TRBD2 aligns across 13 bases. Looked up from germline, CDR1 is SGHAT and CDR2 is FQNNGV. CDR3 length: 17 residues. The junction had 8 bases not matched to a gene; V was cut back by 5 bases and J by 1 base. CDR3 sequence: CASSRGLAGAPSYEQYF. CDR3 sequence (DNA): TGTGCCAGCAGCCGCGGACTAGCGGGAGCCCCTTCCTACGAGCAGTACTTC.

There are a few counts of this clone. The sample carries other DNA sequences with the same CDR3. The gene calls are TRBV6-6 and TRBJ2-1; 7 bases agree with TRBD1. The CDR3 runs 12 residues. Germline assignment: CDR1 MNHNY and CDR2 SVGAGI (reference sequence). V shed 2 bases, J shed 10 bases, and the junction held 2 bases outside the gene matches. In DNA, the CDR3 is TGTGCCAGCAGTTACCCAGGGGGAGAGCAGTTCTTC. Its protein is CASSYPGGEQFF.

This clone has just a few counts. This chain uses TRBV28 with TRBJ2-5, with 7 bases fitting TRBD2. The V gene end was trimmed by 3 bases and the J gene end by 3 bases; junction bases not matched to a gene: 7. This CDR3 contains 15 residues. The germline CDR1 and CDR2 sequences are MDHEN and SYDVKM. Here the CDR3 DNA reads TGTGCCAGCAGTTTTTTCTGGGGGGGTAAAGAGACCCAGTACTTC. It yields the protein CASSFFWGGKETQYF. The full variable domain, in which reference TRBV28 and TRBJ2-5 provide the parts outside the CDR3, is DVKVTQSSRYLVKRTGEKVFLECVQDMDHENMFWYRQDPGLGLRLIYFSYDVKMKEKGDIPEGYSVSREKKERFSLILESASTNQTSMYLCASSFFWGGKETQYFGPGTRLLVL.

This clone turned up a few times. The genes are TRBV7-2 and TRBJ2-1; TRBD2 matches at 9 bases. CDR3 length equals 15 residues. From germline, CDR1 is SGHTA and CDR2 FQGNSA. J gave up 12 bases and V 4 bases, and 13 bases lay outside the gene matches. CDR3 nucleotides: TGTGCCAGCAGCTCGGGACTAGCCGTGTTCGGTGGGCAGTTCTTC. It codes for CASSSGLAVFGGQFF. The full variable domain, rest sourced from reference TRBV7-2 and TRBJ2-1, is GAGVSQSPSNKVTEKGKDVELRCDPISGHTALYWYRQSLGQGLEFLIYFQGNSAPDKSGLPSDRFSAERTGGSVSTLTIQRTQQEDSAVYLCASSSGLAVFGGQFFGPGTRLTVL.

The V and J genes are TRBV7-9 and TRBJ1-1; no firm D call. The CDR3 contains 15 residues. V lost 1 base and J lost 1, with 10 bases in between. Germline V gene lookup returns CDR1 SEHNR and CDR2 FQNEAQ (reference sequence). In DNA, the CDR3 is TGTGCCAGCAGCTTAGGGATCGGAGGGAACACTGAAGCTTTCTTT. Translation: CASSLGIGGNTEAFF.

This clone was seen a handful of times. The CDR3 is CASSAGSGELFF. The CDR3 nucleotides are TGTGCCAGCAGCGCAGGGAGCGGGGAGCTGTTTTTT. The rearrangement uses TRBV9 and TRBJ2-2, with D perhaps matching TRBD1 or TRBD2 (5 bases each). The germline CDR1 and CDR2 sequences are SGDLS and YYNGEE. V shed 3 bases and J shed 7 bases, with 7 bases lying between them. This CDR3 has 12 residues.

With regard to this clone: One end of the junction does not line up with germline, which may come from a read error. CDR3 sequence (DNA): TGTGCTAGCAGCTTAGCGACGGGTGATGCTTTCTTT. Residues: CASSLATGDAFF. The chain couples TRBV7-7 to TRBJ1-1, with D unclear. Germline values: CDR1 SSHAT, CDR2 FNYEAQ (reference sequence). The CDR3 runs to 12 residues.

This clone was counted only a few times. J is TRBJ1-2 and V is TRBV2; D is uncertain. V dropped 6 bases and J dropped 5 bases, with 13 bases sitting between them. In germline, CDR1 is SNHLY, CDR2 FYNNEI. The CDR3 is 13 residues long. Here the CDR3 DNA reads TGTGCCAGCAGCCCGTCCGCAGGTTATGGCTACACCTTC. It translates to CASSPSAGYGYTF.

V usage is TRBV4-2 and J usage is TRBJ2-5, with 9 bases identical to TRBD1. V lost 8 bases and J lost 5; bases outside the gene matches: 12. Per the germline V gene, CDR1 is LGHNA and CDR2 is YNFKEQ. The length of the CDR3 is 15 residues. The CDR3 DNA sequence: TGTGCCAGCGGTAACGGACAGGGGAGGTCGGAGACCCAGTACTTC. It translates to CASGNGQGRSETQYF.

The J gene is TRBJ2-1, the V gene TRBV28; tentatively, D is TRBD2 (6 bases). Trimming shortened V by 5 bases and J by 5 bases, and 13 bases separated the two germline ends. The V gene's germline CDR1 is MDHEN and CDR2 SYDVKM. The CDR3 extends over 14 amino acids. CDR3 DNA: TGTGCCAGCAGTGGAGGACTATTCCACAATGAGCAGTTCTTC. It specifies CASSGGLFHNEQFF.

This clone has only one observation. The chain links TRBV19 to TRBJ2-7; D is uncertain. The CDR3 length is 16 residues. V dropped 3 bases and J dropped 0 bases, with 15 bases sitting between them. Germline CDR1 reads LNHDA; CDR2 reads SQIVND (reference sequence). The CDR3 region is CASSIRAGLSSYEQYF. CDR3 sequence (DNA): TGTGCCAGTAGTATTCGGGCAGGTCTCTCCTCCTACGAGCAGTACTTC.

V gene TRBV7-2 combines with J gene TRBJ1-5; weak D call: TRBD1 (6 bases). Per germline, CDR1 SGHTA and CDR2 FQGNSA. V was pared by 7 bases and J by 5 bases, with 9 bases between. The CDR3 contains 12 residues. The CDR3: CASNRVDQPQHF. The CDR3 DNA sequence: TGTGCCAGCAACAGGGTCGATCAGCCCCAGCATTTT.

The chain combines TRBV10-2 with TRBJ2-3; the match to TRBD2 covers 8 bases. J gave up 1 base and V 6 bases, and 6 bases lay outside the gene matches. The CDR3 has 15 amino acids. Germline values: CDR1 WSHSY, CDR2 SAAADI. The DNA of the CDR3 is TGCGCCAGCAGCCCTATGACTAGCGGCACAGATACGCAGTATTTT. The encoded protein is CASSPMTSGTDTQYF.